This entry features one T cell receptor (beta chain) sequence. Its antigen is unidentified. Subjects with ophthalmopathy showed a Clinical Activity Score no lower than 3, a NOSPECS grade no lower than 4, and a duration shorter than 3 months. Diagnosis rested on symptoms, serum thyroxine and TRAb, thyroid ultrasound, and orbital computed tomography. The source of the PBMCs was roughly 10 ml of fresh peripheral blood. This record belongs to a study of T cells in Graves' hyperthyroidism and ophthalmopathy. Amplified TCR beta CDR3 regions derived from RNA transcripts. An initial round of RT-PCR targeting the TCR CDR3 relied on the HTBI primer set. TCRdb reprocessed the multiplex PCR reads via MiXCR and lists one record per CDR3 protein. The table records around 340,000 distinct CDR3 sequences, 15% to 20% of them present only once. Study-level findings and limits: From stable hyperthyroidism, ophthalmopathy was separated by a 13 V-J model.

This TCR came from a woman in her thirties or forties with Graves' ophthalmopathy. Material for sequencing was blood.

CDR3 protein: CASRTSIGGVNYVYTF. The CDR3 DNA follows: TGTGCCAGTAGAACATCAATAGGGGGAGTGAACTATGTTTACACCTTC. J is TRBJ1-2 and V is TRBV19; D is possibly TRBD1 (6 bases). The CDR3 length is 16 residues. V was shortened by 6 bases and J by 11 bases, with 28 bases between the two germline ends. The V gene's germline CDR1 is LNHDA and CDR2 SQIVND (reference sequence). Based on the CDR3 plus reference TRBV19 and TRBJ1-2, the full variable domain is DGGITQSPKYLFRKEGQNVTLSCEQNLNHDAMYWYRQDPGQGLRLIYYSQIVNDFQKGDIAEGYSVSREKKESFPLTVTSAQKNPTAFYLCASRTSIGGVNYVYTFGSGTRLTVV.